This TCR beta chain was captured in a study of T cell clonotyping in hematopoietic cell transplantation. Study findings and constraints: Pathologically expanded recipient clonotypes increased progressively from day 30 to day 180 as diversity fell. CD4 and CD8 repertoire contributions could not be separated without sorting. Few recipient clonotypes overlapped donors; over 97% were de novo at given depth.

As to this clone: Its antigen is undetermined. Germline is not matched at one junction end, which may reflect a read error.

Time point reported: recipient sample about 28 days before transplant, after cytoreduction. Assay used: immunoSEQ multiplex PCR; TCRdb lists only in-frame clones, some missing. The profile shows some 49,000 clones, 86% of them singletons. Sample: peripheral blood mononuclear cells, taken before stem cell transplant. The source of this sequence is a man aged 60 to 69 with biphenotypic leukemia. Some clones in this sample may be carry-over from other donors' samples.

CDR3 in DNA: TGTGCCAGTAGCGCCCCAGGGGGTCTCGCCTTC. It translates to CASSAPGGLAF. The rearrangement uses TRBV19 and TRBJ1-2; 7 bases map to TRBD1. This CDR3 contains 11 residues. Germline CDR1 LNHDA, CDR2 SQIVND (reference sequence).